Each of the 16 T cell receptor beta chains below was sequenced from the same sample in a study of cytomegalovirus exposure and HLA in healthy donors. Profiled with immunoSEQ multiplex PCR; TCRdb holds only in-frame clones, not every one. The sample lists around 300,000 clones, approximately 83% occurring once. Material for sequencing was PBMCs. The receptors derive from a woman aged 18-29 years in good health and CMV-seronegative.

The chain has TRBV27 and TRBJ2-7, with TRBD2 matching over 11 bases. Trimming took 5 bases from V and 4 from J; bases not matched to a gene: 7. The CDR3 runs to 15 residues. The germline V gene encodes CDR1 MNHEY and CDR2 SMNVEV (reference sequence). CDR3 protein: CASSPGTSGAYEQYF. In DNA form, the CDR3 reads TGTGCCAGCAGTCCCGGGACTAGCGGAGCTTACGAGCAGTACTTC.

The rearrangement uses TRBV30 and TRBJ1-2; 8 positions agree with TRBD1. J gave up 13 bases and V 2 bases, and 3 bases lay outside the gene matches. The CDR3 runs 10 residues. CDR1 is GTSNPN, CDR2 SVGIG, per germline (reference sequence). In DNA, the CDR3 is TGTGCCTGGAGTCAGGGGGCGACCACCTTC. It codes for CAWSQGATTF.

This clone was seen a few times. This chain uses TRBV10-1 with TRBJ2-1, with 7 bases fitting TRBD1. Germline-derived CDR1 and CDR2 are WNHNN and SYGVQD (reference sequence). With V trimmed by 3 bases and J by 5 bases, 4 bases remained unmatched. CDR3 length: 14 amino acids. The CDR3 nucleotides read TGCGCCAGCAGTGAAGGACAGGTCGACAATGAGCAGTTCTTC. Translation gives CASSEGQVDNEQFF.

The genes are TRBV6-1 and TRBJ2-7; tentatively, D is TRBD1 (6 bases). The V end lost 2 bases, the J end lost 2 bases, and 10 bases lay between the germline ends. The CDR3 consists of 14 residues. The germline V gene has CDR1 MNHNS and CDR2 SASEGT. The DNA for the CDR3 is TGTGCCAGCAGTGAACGACAGGCTCCCTACGAGCAGTACTTC. Translation: CASSERQAPYEQYF.

V gene TRBV5-4 combines with J gene TRBJ2-7; 12 nucleotides match TRBD2. After removal of 4 bases from V and 6 bases from J, the junction contained 8 bases not matched to a gene. Germline V gives CDR1 SGHNT, CDR2 YYREEE (reference sequence). The CDR3 runs to 15 residues. The CDR3 loop reads CASSPASGGAFEQYF. The CDR3 bases are TGTGCCAGCAGCCCAGCTAGCGGGGGGGCCTTCGAGCAGTACTTC.

The chain couples TRBV18 to TRBJ2-2; possible D gene TRBD2, 5 bases. V was shortened by 3 bases and J by 5 bases, with 13 bases between the two germline ends. This CDR3 region has 15 residues. Germline values: CDR1 KGHSH, CDR2 LQKENI. CDR3: CASSPVTGSTGELFF. CDR3 DNA sequence: TGTGCCAGCTCACCGGTAACGGGATCGACCGGGGAGCTGTTTTTT.

J is TRBJ1-2 and V is TRBV2; D unresolved. With 3 bases removed from V and 2 bases from J, the gap between germline ends came to 7 bases. Germline assignment: CDR1 SNHLY and CDR2 FYNNEI. This CDR3 region has 13 residues. The CDR3 DNA sequence: TGTGCCAGCAGTGACTCTTCCAACTATGGCTACACCTTC. It codes for CASSDSSNYGYTF.

This chain connects TRBV4-2 to TRBJ2-7, with 10 bases matching TRBD2. The CDR3 totals 16 residues. Germline loops: CDR1 LGHNA, CDR2 YNFKEQ. With V trimmed by 0 bases and J by 3 bases, 5 bases remained unmatched. The CDR3 DNA sequence: TGTGCCAGCAGCCAAGAATTGGCTAGCGGGAGCTACGAGCAGTACTTC. It yields the protein CASSQELASGSYEQYF.

The gene calls are TRBV9 and TRBJ2-1, with D possibly matching TRBD2 (6 bases). In germline, CDR1 is SGDLS, CDR2 YYNGEE. The CDR3 runs 13 residues. Between the trimmed V and J ends, which lost 4 bases and 1 base, there was a span of 6 bases. CDR3 bases: TGTGCCAGCAGCCGGGGGTCCTACAATGAGCAGTTCTTC. Translated: CASSRGSYNEQFF.

V is TRBV6-5 and J is TRBJ1-2; TRBD1 matches 9 bases. CDR3 length: 14 residues. Germline-derived CDR1 and CDR2 are MNHEY and SVGAGI. The V and J ends lost 6 bases and 4 bases, in that order; junction bases with no gene match: 6. The CDR3 reads CASSEQGASYGYTF. The CDR3 DNA sequence: TGTGCCAGCAGCGAACAGGGGGCGAGCTATGGCTACACCTTC.

In DNA form, the CDR3 reads TGTGCCAGCAGTTACTCGCCAGGGGGTATCGCTCAGCCCCAGCATTTT. It specifies CASSYSPGGIAQPQHF. The rearrangement links TRBV6-6 to TRBJ1-5; 7 nucleotides line up with TRBD1. V lost 0 bases and J lost 6; bases outside the gene matches: 8. This CDR3 has 16 amino acids. Germline lookup yields CDR1 MNHNY and CDR2 SVGAGI (reference sequence).

This chain joins TRBV5-1 and TRBJ2-1; 7 bases align to TRBD2. Germline V lookup: CDR1 SGHRS, CDR2 YFSETQ. The CDR3 is 15 amino acids. The V and J ends lost 4 bases and 5 bases, in that order; junction bases with no gene match: 9. The CDR3 bases are TGCGCCAGCAGCCTAGAGCGGGGAGCTCACAATGAGCAGTTCTTC. Its protein product is CASSLERGAHNEQFF.

V is TRBV7-8 and J is TRBJ2-2; 11 bases agree with TRBD1. V dropped 8 bases and J dropped 5; count of bases not matched to a gene: 4. CDR1 and CDR2 from the germline V gene are SGHVS and FQNEAQ. This CDR3 spans 14 amino acids. This CDR3 is CASGTGGRTGELFF. In DNA, the CDR3 is TGTGCCAGCGGGACAGGGGGACGGACCGGGGAGCTGTTTTTT. Full variable domain (rest looked up from reference TRBV7-8 and TRBJ2-2): GAGVSQSPRYKVAKRGQDVALRCDPISGHVSLFWYQQALGQGPEFLTYFQNEAQLDKSGLPSDRFFAERPEGSVSTLKIQRTQQEDSAVYLCASGTGGRTGELFFGEGSRLTVL.

V and J are TRBV28 and TRBJ1-5; unclear D gene. With 6 bases removed from V and 8 bases from J, the gap between germline ends came to 17 bases. Germline CDR1 is MDHEN and CDR2 is SYDVKM. The CDR3 has 14 residues. The CDR3: CASRSPWFLEPQHF. CDR3 nucleotides: TGTGCCAGCAGGTCCCCGTGGTTTTTAGAGCCCCAGCATTTT.

CDR3 loop: CASSPGSSYNEQFF. CDR3 sequence (DNA): TGTGCCAGCAGCCCAGGCAGCTCCTACAATGAGCAGTTCTTC. The genes are TRBV9 and TRBJ2-1; the D is unclear. With 4 bases removed from V and 0 bases from J, the gap between germline ends came to 8 bases. Germline CDR1 is SGDLS and CDR2 is YYNGEE. The CDR3 is made up of 14 amino acids.

This clone was counted once. The chain couples TRBV5-1 to TRBJ2-7; 10 bases agree with TRBD1. Unmatched junction bases numbered 13, after V lost 6 bases and J lost 4 bases. There are 16 residues in the CDR3. Germline V CDR1 and CDR2: SGHRS, YFSETQ. The CDR3 protein is CASTPNLRDRGYEQYF. In DNA form, the CDR3 reads TGCGCCAGCACCCCGAACCTCAGGGACAGGGGATACGAGCAGTACTTC.